These 14 T cell receptor beta chains share one sample of origin, sequenced in a study of blood T cell repertoires in COVID-19. Only in-frame clones appear in the TCRdb table, and some are missing; sequencing was by immunoSEQ multiplex PCR. The sample contains almost 95,000 clones, about 80% of which appear only once. Sequencing used peripheral blood. The receptors were gathered from a man aged 55 to 69 with acute or convalescent COVID-19.

Comments on this clone: Within the sample, other DNA sequences also encode this same CDR3. This chain links TRBV20-1 with TRBJ2-7; D is unresolved. This CDR3 region has 11 residues. The germline V and J ends were trimmed by 2 bases and 5 bases, with 7 bases remaining between them. CDR1 is DFQATT, CDR2 SNEGSKA, per germline (reference sequence). The CDR3 DNA is TGCAGTGCTAGAAGTGGCCACGAGCAGTACTTC. Protein sequence: CSARSGHEQYF.

This chain uses TRBV2 with TRBJ1-2; no clear D. CDR1 SNHLY and CDR2 FYNNEI come from the germline V gene. V was cut by 6 bases and J by 3 bases, with 11 bases left in between. The CDR3 covers 13 residues. The CDR3 DNA reads TGTGCCAGCAGCCCTACGCTAGACTATGGCTACACCTTC. This encodes CASSPTLDYGYTF.

J is TRBJ2-6 and V is TRBV25-1; D may be TRBD1 (6 bases). V was clipped by 6 bases and J by 1 base, with 10 bases between them. Looked up from germline, CDR1 is MGHDK and CDR2 is SYGVNS. The CDR3 has 15 amino acids. The chain's CDR3 is CASSSTGSGANVLTF. CDR3 DNA: TGTGCCAGCAGCTCTACAGGGTCTGGGGCCAACGTCCTGACTTTC.

The J gene is TRBJ1-4, the V gene TRBV5-1, with TRBD1 matching 7 bases. There are 14 residues in the CDR3. Per germline, CDR1 SGHRS and CDR2 YFSETQ. The junction had 2 bases not matched to a gene; V was cut back by 3 bases and J by 3 bases. The CDR3 nucleotides are TGCGCCAGCAGCTGGGACAGTCCTAATGAAAAACTGTTTTTT. Translated: CASSWDSPNEKLFF.

This clone was detected only once. V is TRBV19 and J is TRBJ1-3, with D hard to call. Trimming cost V 4 bases and J 0 bases, with 10 bases left between them. Germline CDR1 reads LNHDA; CDR2 reads SQIVND (reference sequence). This CDR3 has 15 amino acids. The CDR3 DNA sequence: TGTGCCAGTAGTACGACACTCGCCTCTGGAAACACCATATATTTT. The encoded protein is CASSTTLASGNTIYF.

The chain is built from TRBV7-8 and TRBJ1-5; D is unresolved. The V end lost 2 bases, the J end lost 5 bases, and 10 bases lay between the germline ends. Germline assignment: CDR1 SGHVS and CDR2 FQNEAQ. The CDR3 has 14 residues. This chain's CDR3 is CASSLSGSDQPQHF. CDR3 in DNA: TGTGCCAGCAGCTTATCCGGGTCGGATCAGCCCCAGCATTTT.

V usage is TRBV24-1 and J usage is TRBJ2-3; possibly TRBD1 for D (6 bases). Germline V gene data show CDR1 as KGHDR and CDR2 as SFDVKD. Trimming took 9 bases from V and 2 from J, leaving 8 bases between them. The CDR3 consists of 12 residues. The CDR3 coding sequence is TGTGCCACCCAGGGGACCACAGATACGCAGTATTTT. Residues: CATQGTTDTQYF.

The chain has TRBV3-1 (or the pseudogene TRBV3-2) and TRBJ1-3, with a weak D call TRBD1 (5 bases). The germline gives CDR1 LGHDT, CDR2 YNNKEL (reference sequence). Between the trimmed V and J ends, which lost 6 bases and 1 base, there was a span of 10 bases. The CDR3 totals 14 residues. CDR3 residues: CASSPDSSGNTIYF. The DNA of the CDR3 is TGTGCCAGCAGTCCTGACAGTTCTGGAAACACCATATATTTT.

The chain joins TRBV19 to TRBJ2-3; D remains unclear. The V gene's germline CDR1 is LNHDA and CDR2 SQIVND (reference sequence). The CDR3 has 14 residues. Trimming took 4 bases from V and 0 from J, leaving 8 bases between them. CDR3 bases: TGTGCCAGTAGTAGAACTTATAGCACAGATACGCAGTATTTT. It is translated as CASSRTYSTDTQYF.

The V and J genes are TRBV2 and TRBJ1-2, with D uncertain. Trimming stripped 4 bases from V and 3 bases from J, with 15 bases between. The germline V gene has CDR1 SNHLY and CDR2 FYNNEI. This CDR3 has 15 residues. The CDR3 spells CASSVTAPSDYGYTF. The CDR3 DNA is TGTGCCAGCAGTGTTACAGCTCCTTCCGACTATGGCTACACCTTC.

CDR3 amino acids: CATSDGGGYGYTF. The CDR3 DNA reads as TGTGCCACCAGTGACGGGGGGGGGTATGGCTACACCTTC. V usage is TRBV24-1 and J usage is TRBJ1-2; tentatively, D is TRBD1 (5 bases). The V and J ends lost 4 bases and 5 bases respectively, with 10 bases between them. Per the germline V gene, CDR1 is KGHDR and CDR2 is SFDVKD. The CDR3 spans 13 residues.

CDR3 region: CASSWGTVMDGAQYF. In DNA form, the CDR3 reads TGTGCCAGCAGTTGGGGGACAGTCATGGACGGAGCCCAGTACTTC. This rearrangement joins TRBV6-5 to TRBJ2-5, with 7 bases that match TRBD1. Looked up from germline, CDR1 is MNHEY and CDR2 is SVGAGI. The CDR3 has 15 residues. V lost 4 bases, J lost 9 bases, and 14 bases stayed unmatched.

The rearrangement joins TRBV29-1 to TRBJ1-6; D is possibly TRBD1 (5 bases). V lost 6 bases to trimming and J lost 5 bases, with 11 bases between them. Germline lookup yields CDR1 SQVTM and CDR2 ANQGSEA. The CDR3 has 13 residues. The CDR3 nucleotides are TGCAGCGTCCAGGGTACTGATAATTCACCCCTCCACTTT. Its protein product is CSVQGTDNSPLHF.

This clone was detected only once. V is TRBV19 and J is TRBJ1-1, with no clear D. Trimming removed 7 bases from V and 6 bases from J, with 18 bases in between. The length of the CDR3 is 14 residues. CDR1 is LNHDA and CDR2 is SQIVND in the germline V gene (reference sequence). Written as DNA, the CDR3 is TGTGCCAGTATTGTAGACACCCCTCGGGCTGAAGCTTTCTTT. Translation: CASIVDTPRAEAFF.